This TCR beta chain was sequenced for a study of early T cells in non-severe SARS-CoV-2 infection (dated by TCRdb to the early 2020s). For the study in its entirety: TCR sequencing used bulk RNA from unsorted whole blood, so alpha and beta chains could not be paired.

This was a case-control study nested in a cohort of healthcare workers in London, UK, who had nasopharyngeal swab PCR tests and blood samples taken every week. Healthcare workers were recruited between 23 and 31 March 2020, during the week of the UK lockdown, and were followed weekly for up to about 15 weeks. There are many counts of this clonotype. Its antigen remains undetermined. It has no much larger one-base neighbor in the sample; base qualities were not kept. Overall study results and their limits: Matching against VDJdb was skewed toward anti-spike CD8 responses, likely underestimated virus-specific expansions, and missed private and CD4 specificities.

Receptor amplification or capture employed 5' RACE. These reads were obtained on a NextSeq 500. Unique molecular identifiers were attached to individual cDNA molecules in the TCR library protocol so that sequencing error and PCR bias could be corrected. Sequencing covered both TCR alpha and beta chains, and within each sample the abundances of alpha and beta sequences were tightly co-correlated. The source study handled its data this way. Decombinator V4 was used to annotate TCR sequences for V gene, J gene and CDR3. Expanded TCRs were defined as changing significantly between any two time points under a Poisson model with p below 0.0001. Abundances of TCRs were expressed as counts per million after normalisation to the total number of TCRs sequenced in each sample. TRAV1-2 paired with TRAJ12, TRAJ20 or TRAJ33 defined MAIT TCRs, while TRAV10 paired with TRAJ18 defined iNKT TCRs. VDJdb, accessed 1 November 2021, was searched for CMV, EBV and SARS-CoV-2 annotated TCRs, excluding TCRs annotated for multiple antigens. TCRdb itself trimmed the public reads at Q25 with fastp, ran MiXCR and retained productive beta chains. Rows merge per CDR3 protein into single entries with the most common DNA and genes. The V and J calls here are based on TCRdb, not the publication. Recorded for this sample are 70,000 or so distinct CDR3 sequences; around 12% of them occurred a single time. The ten top clones hold 1.3% of the sample.

V loses 7 bases, J loses 0 bases, and the germline ends lie 13 bases apart. For CDR1 and CDR2, the germline V gene lists MNHEY and SVGEGT. Spanning cysteine to phenylalanine, the CDR3 consists of 15 amino acids. Only the CDR3 part of the read is kept: 45 bases, read in frame from the first base. The receptor's source is an adult who was a healthcare worker with PCR-confirmed SARS-CoV-2 infection or an uninfected control (not recorded which). Sequenced sample: whole blood. Here the chain combines TRBV6-2 or TRBV6-3 and TRBJ2-1, with no confidently assigned D gene. The CDR3 here reads CASTFLETSYNEQFF. The DNA sequence is TGTGCCAGCACCTTCTTGGAAACCTCCTACAATGAGCAGTTCTTC.